This T cell receptor beta chain was found in a study of blood T cell repertoires in COVID-19. The authors' processing: Counts of nucleated cells, estimated from reference gene primer amplification, were obtained. Profiling relied on immunoSEQ multiplex PCR, and the TCRdb table lists in-frame clones only, not all of them. V and J calls and clone size are as listed in that table; D and trimming were resolved from the DNA. This sample carries a few hundred thousand clones, less than 90% of them seen once, and the ten largest clones take 20%. V trimming: 6 bases; J trimming: 3 bases; junction bases outside the gene matches: 9. Germline V CDR1 and CDR2: LNHDA, SQIVND (reference sequence). CDR3 length: 15 residues.

The chain combines TRBV19 with TRBJ2-7; 9 nucleotides line up with TRBD1. The sequence came from a man aged 25 to 45 with active or convalescent COVID-19. The source material was peripheral blood. The CDR3 region has the DNA TGTGCCAGTAGGGCCGCCGGGACAGGGAACTACGAGCAGTACTTC. Translated, it gives CASRAAGTGNYEQYF.